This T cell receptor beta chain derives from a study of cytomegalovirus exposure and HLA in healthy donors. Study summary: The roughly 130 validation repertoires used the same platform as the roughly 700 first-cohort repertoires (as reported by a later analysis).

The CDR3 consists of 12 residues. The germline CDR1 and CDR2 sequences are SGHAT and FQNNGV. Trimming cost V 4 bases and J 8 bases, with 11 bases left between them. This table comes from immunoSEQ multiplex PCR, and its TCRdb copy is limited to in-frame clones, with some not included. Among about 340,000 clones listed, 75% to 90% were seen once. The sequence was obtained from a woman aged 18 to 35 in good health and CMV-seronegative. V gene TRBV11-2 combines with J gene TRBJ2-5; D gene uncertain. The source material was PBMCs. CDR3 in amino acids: CASSSDSGTQYF. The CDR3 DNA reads TGTGCCAGCAGCTCTGACTCCGGCACCCAGTACTTC. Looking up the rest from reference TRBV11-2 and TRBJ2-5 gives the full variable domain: EAGVAQSPRYKIIEKRQSVAFWCNPISGHATLYWYQQILGQGPKLLIQFQNNGVVDDSQLPKDRFSAERLKGVDSTLKIQPAKLEDSAVYLCASSSDSGTQYFGPGTRLLVL.